A single sample gave rise to the 14 T cell receptor beta chains below, sequenced in a study of cytomegalovirus exposure and HLA in healthy donors. Both 60 Vbeta primers and 13 Jbeta primers went into the PCR. TCRdb's table, derived via immunoSEQ multiplex PCR, lists solely in-frame clones and lacks some. The profile shows approximately 83,000 clones, around 80% of them singletons. Material: PBMCs. These receptors were taken from a man younger than 35 in good health and CMV-seronegative.

The chain uses TRBV7-3 and TRBJ2-5; D may be TRBD1 (6 bases). The germline CDR1 and CDR2 sequences are SGHTA and FQGTGA. The CDR3 loop spans 13 amino acids. Trimming stripped 5 bases from V and 5 bases from J, with 12 bases between. The CDR3 region has the DNA TGTGCCAGCAGCCTAGGGGGTGGCGAGACCCAGTACTTC. This codes for CASSLGGGETQYF.

J is TRBJ2-1 and V is TRBV9, with D perhaps matching TRBD2 (6 bases). V gave up 4 bases and J gave up 6 bases, with 14 bases separating them. The V gene's germline CDR1 is SGDLS and CDR2 YYNGEE. The CDR3 is made up of 14 amino acids. CDR3 nucleotides: TGTGCCAGCAGCTTCGGGGGTGTTAGCAATGAGCAGTTCTTC. Its translation is CASSFGGVSNEQFF.

The chain combines TRBV10-3 with TRBJ1-3; weak D call: TRBD1 (5 bases). V was cut by 4 bases and J by 3 bases, with 10 bases left in between. CDR3 length: 14 residues. Germline V gene lookup returns CDR1 ENHRY and CDR2 SYGVKD. CDR3 region: CAISVRDDGNTIYF. CDR3 DNA sequence: TGTGCCATCAGTGTGCGGGACGATGGAAACACCATATATTTT.

This chain uses TRBV6-1 with TRBJ2-7; possibly TRBD1 for D (6 bases). V gave up 8 bases and J gave up 2 bases, with 13 bases separating them. Per the germline V gene, CDR1 is MNHNS and CDR2 is SASEGT. The CDR3 totals 13 residues. The CDR3 region has the DNA TGTGCCAGCCTAGGGGGAGTGGCCTACGAGCAGTACTTC. Its translation is CASLGGVAYEQYF.

This clone was picked up a small number of times. This sequence joins TRBV18 and TRBJ1-2, with a tentative D call TRBD1 (6 bases). Trimming pared 3 bases from V and 2 bases from J, leaving 13 bases between. The CDR3 runs to 15 residues. Germline V CDR1 and CDR2: KGHSH, LQKENI. The CDR3 reads CASSPPGTSNYGYTF. In nucleotides, the CDR3 is TGTGCCAGCTCACCCCCCGGGACAAGCAACTATGGCTACACCTTC.

The chain joins TRBV2 to TRBJ2-7; the match to TRBD2 covers 7 bases. This CDR3 comprises 15 residues. V lost 2 bases and J lost 0; bases outside the gene matches: 4. Germline values: CDR1 SNHLY, CDR2 FYNNEI. The CDR3: CASSERSSGSYEQYF. The CDR3 nucleotides read TGTGCCAGCAGTGAACGGTCTAGCGGCTCCTACGAGCAGTACTTC.

The rearrangement joins TRBV5-1 to TRBJ1-2; the D gene is possibly TRBD1 (6 bases). This CDR3 has 14 residues. Germline V CDR1 and CDR2: SGHRS, YFSETQ. V was shortened by 4 bases and J by 7 bases, with 17 bases between the two germline ends. CDR3 DNA sequence: TGCGCCAGCAGCCCTGGAGAGGGGGTCGGTGGCTACACCTTC. Encoded protein: CASSPGEGVGGYTF. The full variable domain, with the rest looked up from reference TRBV5-1 and TRBJ1-2, is KAGVTQTPRYLIKTRGQQVTLSCSPISGHRSVSWYQQTPGQGLQFLFEYFSETQRNKGNFPGRFSGRQFSNSRSEMNVSTLELGDSALYLCASSPGEGVGGYTFGSGTRLTVV.

The J gene is TRBJ1-6, the V gene TRBV18, with unresolved D. The CDR3 runs 14 residues. Trimming shortened V by 2 bases and J by 7 bases, and 9 bases separated the two germline ends. Germline V CDR1 and CDR2: KGHSH, LQKENI. The CDR3 nucleotides are TGTGCCAGCTCACCAACAGAGACGAATTCACCCCTCCACTTT. This translates into CASSPTETNSPLHF.

V usage is TRBV28 and J usage is TRBJ2-1; D might be TRBD1 (5 bases). Trimming took 5 bases from V and 0 from J, leaving 14 bases between them. This CDR3 has 16 amino acids. The V gene's germline CDR1 is MDHEN and CDR2 SYDVKM. Written as DNA, the CDR3 is TGTGCCAGCAGTAGGTGGGGCCAAAGCTCCTACAATGAGCAGTTCTTC. Encoded protein: CASSRWGQSSYNEQFF.

The rearrangement links TRBV6-5 to TRBJ1-5; D remains unclear. The CDR3 is 14 residues long. Trimming stripped 5 bases from V and 0 bases from J, with 8 bases between. The germline CDR1 and CDR2 sequences are MNHEY and SVGAGI. The CDR3 loop reads CASSDTYSNQPQHF. As DNA, the CDR3 is TGTGCCAGCAGTGACACCTATAGCAATCAGCCCCAGCATTTT.

V is TRBV2 and J is TRBJ1-1; tentative D call: TRBD1 (5 bases). The CDR3 spans 14 residues. Germline V gene lookup returns CDR1 SNHLY and CDR2 FYNNEI. Trimming cost V 5 bases and J 7 bases, with 17 bases left between them. CDR3 sequence reads: CASSRLEGEGEAFF. The DNA of the CDR3 is TGTGCCAGCAGTCGCCTTGAAGGGGAAGGTGAAGCTTTCTTT. Filled out from reference TRBV2 and TRBJ1-1, the complete variable domain reads EPEVTQTPSHQVTQMGQEVILRCVPISNHLYFYWYRQILGQKVEFLVSFYNNEISEKSEIFDDQFSVERPDGSNFTLKIRSTKLEDSAMYFCASSRLEGEGEAFFGQGTRLTVV.

The chain carries TRBV10-2 and TRBJ2-5; TRBD2 aligns across 12 bases. Germline loops: CDR1 WSHSY, CDR2 SAAADI. The CDR3 is made up of 14 amino acids. Germline trimming cut 8 bases from V and 6 bases from J; bases unmatched to any gene: 7. The CDR3 coding sequence is TGCGCCAGCGCGACTAGCGGGGGAGCAAAGACCCAGTACTTC. Encoded protein: CASATSGGAKTQYF.

The chain links TRBV30 to TRBJ2-7; D perhaps matches TRBD2 (5 bases). The CDR3 extends over 13 amino acids. Germline CDR1 and CDR2: GTSNPN and SVGIG (reference sequence). The CDR3 region has the DNA TGTGCAAGGAGACCAGCGGACGACTACGAGCAGTACTTC. This encodes CARRPADDYEQYF.

This chain links TRBV7-2 with TRBJ2-1; D is possibly TRBD2 (6 bases). Germline V gene data show CDR1 as SGHTA and CDR2 as FQGNSA. V was clipped by 2 bases and J by 7 bases, with 18 bases between them. The CDR3 covers 16 residues. Written as DNA, the CDR3 is TGTGCCAGCAGCTTAAGTGGGGGGTCCCTCGGGAATGAGCAGTTCTTC. Its protein product is CASSLSGGSLGNEQFF.